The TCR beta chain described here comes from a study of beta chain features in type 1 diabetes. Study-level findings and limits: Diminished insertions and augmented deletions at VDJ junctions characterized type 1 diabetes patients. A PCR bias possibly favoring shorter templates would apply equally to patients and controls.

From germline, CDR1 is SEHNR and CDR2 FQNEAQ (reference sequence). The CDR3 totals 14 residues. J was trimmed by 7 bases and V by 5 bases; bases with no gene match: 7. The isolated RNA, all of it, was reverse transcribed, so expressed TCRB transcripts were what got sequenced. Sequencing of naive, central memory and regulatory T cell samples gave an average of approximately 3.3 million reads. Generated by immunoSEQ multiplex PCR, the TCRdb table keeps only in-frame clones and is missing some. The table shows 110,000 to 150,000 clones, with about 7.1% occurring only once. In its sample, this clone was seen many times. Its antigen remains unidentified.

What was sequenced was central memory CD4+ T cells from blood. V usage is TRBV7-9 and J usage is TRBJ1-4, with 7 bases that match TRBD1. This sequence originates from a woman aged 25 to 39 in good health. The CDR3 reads CASSPGQRSEKLFF. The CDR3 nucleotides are TGTGCCAGCAGCCCGGGACAGCGTTCTGAAAAACTGTTTTTT.